This is a list of T cell receptor beta chains from one sample in a study of cytomegalovirus exposure and HLA in healthy donors. The assay was immunoSEQ multiplex PCR, and TCRdb's table has in-frame clones only and misses some. The sample consists of 130,000 to 150,000 clones, approximately 89% of them appearing once. The sequenced sample consisted of PBMCs. The receptors here all came from a man between 18 and 29 years old in good health and CMV-seronegative. Both conserved end residues are part of each CDR3. A D gene is named only where the DNA matches it firmly.

TRBD1,TRBV9,TRBJ2-2,TGTGCCAGCAGGCGGACAGGGGACACCGGGGAGCTGTTTTTT,CASRRTGDTGELFF
TRBD1,TRBV6-6,TRBJ1-2,TGTGCCAGCAGTTACCCAAGACAGGGGGCCAACTATGGCTACACCTTC,CASSYPRQGANYGYTF
-,TRBV14,TRBJ2-3,TGTGCCAGCAGCCAAGCGGGACTCACAGATACGCAGTATTTT,CASSQAGLTDTQYF
-,TRBV7-8,TRBJ1-4,TGTGCCAGCAGCTTAGGGTCGACAGGTAGTAATGAAAAACTGTTTTTT,CASSLGSTGSNEKLFF
-,TRBV5-4,TRBJ1-2,TGTGCCAGCAGCTCGGAGCTATCCAACTATGGCTACACCTTC,CASSSELSNYGYTF
-,TRBV30,TRBJ1-2,TGTGCCTCCAAACTTAACTATGGCTACACCTTC,CASKLNYGYTF
-,TRBV29-1,TRBJ1-2,TGCAGCGTTGATAAGACAGGCTATGGCTACACCTTC,CSVDKTGYGYTF
-,TRBV5-1,TRBJ1-2,TGCGCCAGCAGCATGGACAGTCAACTCTATGGCTACACCTTC,CASSMDSQLYGYTF
TRBD2,TRBV5-1,TRBJ2-7,TGCGCCAGCACCCTAATGACTAGCGGCGGCTACGAGCAGTACTTC,CASTLMTSGGYEQYF
TRBD1,TRBV12-5,TRBJ2-1,TGTGCTAGTGGTTTGGGCTCTGGACACCAGCAGGGGGTTTACAATGAGCAGTTCTTC,CASGLGSGHQQGVYNEQFF
-,TRBV7-9,TRBJ1-2,TGTGCCAGCAGTTCGGACAGCGGCCCGTCCTATGGCTACACCTTC,CASSSDSGPSYGYTF